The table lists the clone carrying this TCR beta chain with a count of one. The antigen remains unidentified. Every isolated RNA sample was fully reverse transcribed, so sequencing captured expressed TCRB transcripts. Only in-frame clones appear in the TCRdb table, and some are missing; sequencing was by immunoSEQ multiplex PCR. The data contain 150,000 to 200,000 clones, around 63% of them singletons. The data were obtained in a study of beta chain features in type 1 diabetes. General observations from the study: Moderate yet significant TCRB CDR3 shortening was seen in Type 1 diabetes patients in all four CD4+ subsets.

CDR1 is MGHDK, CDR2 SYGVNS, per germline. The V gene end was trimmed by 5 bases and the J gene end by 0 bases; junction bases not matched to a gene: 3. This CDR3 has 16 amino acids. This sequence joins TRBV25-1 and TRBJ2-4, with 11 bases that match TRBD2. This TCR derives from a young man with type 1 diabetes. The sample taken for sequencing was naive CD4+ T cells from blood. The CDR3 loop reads CASSSLAGGAKNIQYF. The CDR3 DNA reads TGTGCCAGCAGTTCCCTAGCGGGGGGAGCCAAAAACATTCAGTACTTC.